This passage covers 23 T cell receptor beta chains from one sample sequenced in a study of shared clonotypes between healthy human individuals. Profiling relied on immunoSEQ multiplex PCR, and the TCRdb table lists in-frame clones only, not all of them. The repertoire consists of around 320,000 clones, with over 75% occurring once and the leading ten covering about 17%. The material sequenced was memory CD8+ T cells sorted from blood. Subset defined: CD45RO+ cells pooled with CCR7-negative TemRA cells. Every receptor here comes from a man younger than 30 in good health.

The rearrangement uses TRBV27 and TRBJ2-7, with D perhaps being TRBD1 or TRBD2 (5 bases each). The CDR3 runs to 16 residues. V lost 5 bases, J lost 3 bases, and 20 bases lay in between. In germline, CDR1 is MNHEY, CDR2 SMNVEV (reference sequence). CDR3 loop: CASSASPGTVFYEQYF. For the CDR3, the DNA is TGTGCCAGCAGTGCTTCGCCCGGGACGGTCTTCTACGAGCAGTACTTC.

The rearrangement links TRBV19 to TRBJ2-7; D unclear. In germline, CDR1 is LNHDA, CDR2 SQIVND (reference sequence). This CDR3 has 16 amino acids. The germline V and J ends were trimmed by 4 bases and 2 bases, with 18 bases remaining between them. The CDR3 nucleotides are TGTGCCAGTAGTACCAGGACGGAATTCCCCGCCTACGAGCAGTACTTC. It specifies CASSTRTEFPAYEQYF.

The chain is built from TRBV4-1 and TRBJ1-1; D possibly corresponds to TRBD1 (5 bases). The CDR3 length is 12 residues. Per the germline V gene, CDR1 is MGHRA and CDR2 is YSYEKL. V lost 4 bases and J lost 10, with 13 bases in between. The CDR3: CASSPGVGLAFF. Here the CDR3 DNA reads TGCGCCAGCAGCCCGGGGGTGGGGTTAGCTTTCTTT.

CDR3 sequence reads: CASSLYRGTEAFF. The CDR3 bases are TGTGCCAGCAGTCTATACAGGGGCACTGAAGCTTTCTTT. The J gene is TRBJ1-1, the V gene TRBV28, with TRBD1 matching over 7 bases. CDR3 length: 13 residues. J lost 4 bases, V lost 5 bases, and 4 bases had no gene match. Germline V lookup: CDR1 MDHEN, CDR2 SYDVKM.

The chain is built from TRBV5-6 and TRBJ2-7, with D tentatively TRBD2 (6 bases). In germline, CDR1 is SGHDT, CDR2 YYEEEE. The CDR3 spans 12 residues. V was shortened by 4 bases and J by 7 bases, with 12 bases between the two germline ends. The CDR3 DNA reads TGTGCCAGCAGCCTGGGACTGGGAGAGCAGTACTTC. Residues: CASSLGLGEQYF.

A few counts support this clone. The chain carries TRBV5-1 and TRBJ2-1; the D is unclear. The CDR3 totals 15 residues. Per germline, CDR1 SGHRS and CDR2 YFSETQ. The V gene lost 4 bases and the J gene lost 0 bases, with 11 bases spanning the gap. The CDR3 nucleotides read TGCGCCAGCAGCCTGGGTCTAAACTCCTACAATGAGCAGTTCTTC. Amino acid sequence: CASSLGLNSYNEQFF. Complete variable domain (other parts from reference TRBV5-1 and TRBJ2-1): KAGVTQTPRYLIKTRGQQVTLSCSPISGHRSVSWYQQTPGQGLQFLFEYFSETQRNKGNFPGRFSGRQFSNSRSEMNVSTLELGDSALYLCASSLGLNSYNEQFFGPGTRLTVL.

The V and J genes are TRBV7-9 and TRBJ2-2; D is unresolved. The CDR3 extends over 15 amino acids. Germline CDR1 and CDR2: SEHNR and FQNEAQ (reference sequence). V dropped 7 bases and J dropped 5 bases, with 17 bases sitting between them. The CDR3 sequence is CASTKAYLNTGELFF. DNA for the CDR3: TGTGCCAGCACCAAGGCCTACCTAAATACCGGGGAGCTGTTTTTT.

The chain has TRBV25-1 and TRBJ1-5; D remains unclear. Germline V gene data show CDR1 as MGHDK and CDR2 as SYGVNS. Trimming left V 3 bases short and J 2 bases short, with 8 bases between. This CDR3 region has 14 residues. The CDR3 here is CASSDPGRNQPQHF. As DNA, the CDR3 is TGTGCCAGCAGTGACCCAGGACGCAATCAGCCCCAGCATTTT. Variable domain in full (rest from reference TRBV25-1 and TRBJ1-5): EADIYQTPRYLVIGTGKKITLECSQTMGHDKMYWYQQDPGMELHLIHYSYGVNSTEKGDLSSESTVSRIRTEHFPLTLESARPSHTSQYLCASSDPGRNQPQHFGDGTRLSIL.

The V gene is TRBV28, the J gene TRBJ1-1; no clear D. The V gene's germline CDR1 is MDHEN and CDR2 SYDVKM. There are 14 residues in the CDR3. V lost 1 base and J lost 1, with 7 bases in between. In nucleotides, the CDR3 is TGTGCCAGCAGTTTATATCAAGAGAACACTGAAGCTTTCTTT. Its translation is CASSLYQENTEAFF.

The rearrangement links TRBV6-5 to TRBJ2-1, with D unclear. V lost 6 bases and J lost 4, with 10 bases in between. The CDR3 extends over 13 amino acids. Germline CDR1 is MNHEY and CDR2 is SVGAGI. The CDR3 DNA reads TGTGCCAGCAGCCCCCTCGGGTACAATGAGCAGTTCTTC. This codes for CASSPLGYNEQFF.

The chain is built from TRBV29-1 and TRBJ2-7, with TRBD2 identical over 11 bases. After removal of 0 bases from V and 3 bases from J, the junction contained 7 bases not matched to a gene. Per the germline V gene, CDR1 is SQVTM and CDR2 is ANQGSEA. The CDR3 length is 16 residues. The CDR3 DNA reads as TGCAGCGTTGAAGACGCCGGACTAGCGGGTCTCTACGAGCAGTACTTC. Translated: CSVEDAGLAGLYEQYF.

This chain joins TRBV2 and TRBJ1-2; no clear D gene. The CDR3 runs 16 residues. The ends were cut back, 1 base at V and 1 base at J, with 13 bases in the middle. CDR1 is SNHLY and CDR2 is FYNNEI in the germline V gene. The CDR3 is CASSEEMGVGNYGYTF. The CDR3 region has the DNA TGTGCCAGCAGTGAAGAAATGGGAGTAGGTAACTATGGCTACACCTTC.

The chain uses TRBV6-5 and TRBJ1-6; D perhaps matches TRBD1 (5 bases). Per the germline V gene, CDR1 is MNHEY and CDR2 is SVGAGI. The CDR3 has 14 amino acids. V lost 3 bases and J 11 bases, leaving 14 bases between the germline ends. The CDR3 bases are TGTGCCAGCAGTTATGGGACCCTAGAGGCACCCCTCCACTTT. This gives the protein CASSYGTLEAPLHF.

The rearrangement links TRBV7-2 to TRBJ2-7, with 16 nucleotides matching TRBD2. The trim removed 4 bases at V and 1 base at J, leaving 10 bases unmatched. Germline values: CDR1 SGHTA, CDR2 FQGNSA. There are 19 residues in the CDR3. The DNA for the CDR3 is TGTGCCAGCAGCTCCCTGGGACTAGCGGGAGGGCTTAGGTCCTACGAGCAGTACTTC. Protein sequence: CASSSLGLAGGLRSYEQYF.

The chain carries TRBV4-3 and TRBJ2-7; D remains ambiguous. Germline CDR1 LGHNA, CDR2 YSLEER. The CDR3 runs 13 residues. V lost 0 bases and J lost 3, with 6 bases in between. The CDR3 nucleotides read TGCGCCAGCAGCCAAGATTCAGACTACGAGCAGTACTTC. Translating gives CASSQDSDYEQYF.

V is TRBV11-3 and J is TRBJ2-1; 9 nucleotides agree with TRBD2. The CDR3 has 16 residues. Germline CDR1 is SGHNT and CDR2 is YENEEA. The ends lost 5 bases at V and 7 bases at J; junction bases unmatched: 12. The CDR3 loop reads CASSPFPLAGSNEQFF. The CDR3 DNA reads TGTGCCAGCAGCCCCTTTCCTCTAGCGGGGTCGAATGAGCAGTTCTTC.

The chain links TRBV7-9 to TRBJ2-3; D remains ambiguous. Germline V gene lookup returns CDR1 SEHNR and CDR2 FQNEAQ (reference sequence). This CDR3 comprises 16 residues. Trimming cost V 0 bases and J 2 bases, with 12 bases left between them. Here the CDR3 DNA reads TGTGCCAGCAGCTTAGCGGTTGGCGGATTCACAGATACGCAGTATTTT. As protein: CASSLAVGGFTDTQYF.

The CDR3, as DNA: TGTGCCAGCAGCGAGGGGGCCACCTACACCGGGGAGCTGTTTTTT. Its translation is CASSEGATYTGELFF. The rearrangement joins TRBV2 to TRBJ2-2; 7 nucleotides match TRBD1. The J segment lost 3 bases and the V segment lost 6 bases, leaving 7 bases of the junction unmatched. In germline, CDR1 is SNHLY, CDR2 FYNNEI. The CDR3 contains 15 residues.

This chain joins TRBV27 and TRBJ2-3; the D gene is possibly TRBD2 (6 bases). V was cut by 5 bases and J by 0 bases, with 15 bases left in between. This CDR3 has 16 residues. Germline V gene data show CDR1 as MNHEY and CDR2 as SMNVEV (reference sequence). CDR3 sequence reads: CASSLVAASSTDTQYF. The CDR3 bases are TGTGCCAGCAGTCTCGTAGCGGCCTCTAGCACAGATACGCAGTATTTT.

The chain employs TRBV12-5 and TRBJ2-1; unclear D gene. This CDR3 has 14 amino acids. Germline V CDR1 and CDR2: LGHNT, FRNRAP. Trimming pared 0 bases from V and 7 bases from J, leaving 10 bases between. The CDR3 sequence is CASGLVLAGNEQFF. Written as DNA, the CDR3 is TGTGCTAGTGGTTTGGTACTGGCCGGGAATGAGCAGTTCTTC.

This chain uses TRBV4-1 with TRBJ2-5; no definite D call. The CDR3 runs 12 residues. Trimming stripped 0 bases from V and 5 bases from J, with 4 bases between. Germline V gives CDR1 MGHRA, CDR2 YSYEKL. Here the CDR3 DNA reads TGCGCCAGCAGCCAAGATTTGGAGACCCAGTACTTC. Its translation: CASSQDLETQYF.

The rearrangement joins TRBV6-6 to TRBJ2-5; 7 bases are a match to TRBD1. Germline CDR1 and CDR2: MNHNY and SVGAGI (reference sequence). The CDR3 runs 16 residues. V shed 6 bases, J shed 5 bases, and the junction held 15 bases outside the gene matches. CDR3 region: CASSRDRVGLWETQYF. The CDR3 DNA is TGTGCCAGCAGCCGTGACAGGGTAGGATTGTGGGAGACCCAGTACTTC.

Regarding this clone: The junction shows a germline mismatch at one end, possibly a read error. The V and J genes are TRBV2 and TRBJ2-3; weak D call: TRBD2 (6 bases). CDR1 and CDR2 (germline): SNHLY, FYNNEI. The CDR3 runs to 14 residues. The CDR3 DNA sequence: TGTGCCCGCAGACCGGGAGTCGATCCAGATACGCAGTATTTT. This codes for CARRPGVDPDTQYF.